This T cell receptor beta chain emerged from a study of T cell repertoires in cytomegalovirus infection. Study-wide context: Shared public TCR beta signatures pointed to both CMV infection and a matching HLA type.

TCRdb fed the reads into MiXCR, producing one record per CDR3 protein. The table lists about 530,000 distinct CDR3 sequences, approximately 25% of them singletons. The CDR3 is 14 residues long. Trimming shortened V by 6 bases and J by 9 bases, and 21 bases separated the two germline ends. J is TRBJ2-7 and V is TRBV12-3 or TRBV12-4, with D possibly TRBD2 on 6 matching bases. The sequencing sample was made of PBMCs. This sequence originates from a human donor in good health (CMV status not recorded). Some clones in this sample may be carry-over from other donors' samples. The DNA of the CDR3 is TGTGCCAGCAGACTCGCGGGGATTTACGATGGGCAGTACTTC. Its translation: CASRLAGIYDGQYF.